This T cell receptor beta chain was captured in a study of naive and memory T cell subsets. General study findings and limits: Naive and memory repertoire findings lacked a ground truth for validation. Over 90% of naive TCR sequences appeared only once, unlike memory subsets. Naive repertoires, especially CD8, held a few larger clonotypes, possibly memory cells re-expressing CD45RA.

The beta constant-region primer was an equimolar mix of two oligonucleotides covering TRBC1 and TRBC2. Ligated cDNA was amplified by four rounds of PCR with nested alpha and beta constant-region primers and SP2. TCRdb reanalysed the UMI-ligation and nested PCR reads using MiXCR and keeps one entry per CDR3 protein. The profile shows over 65,000 distinct CDR3 sequences, approximately 9.2% of them singletons. The CDR3 is 17 residues long. V was pared by 0 bases and J by 3 bases, with 15 bases between. CDR1 and CDR2 (germline): LGHNA, YSLEER. With regard to this clonotype: What it recognizes is unknown.

This rearrangement joins TRBV4-3 to TRBJ2-1; D ambiguous. The sample was naive CD8+ T cells from blood. The receptor was derived from a human donor in good health. For the CDR3, the DNA is TGCGCCAGCAGCCAAGATCTCGAGCGAGACTTCTACAATGAGCAGTTCTTC. This translates into CASSQDLERDFYNEQFF.